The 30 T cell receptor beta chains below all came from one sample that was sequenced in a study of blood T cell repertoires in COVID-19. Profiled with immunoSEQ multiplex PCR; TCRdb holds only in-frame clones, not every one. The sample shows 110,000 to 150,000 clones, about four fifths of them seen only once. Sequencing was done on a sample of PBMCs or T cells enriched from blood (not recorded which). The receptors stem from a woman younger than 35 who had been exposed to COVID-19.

In DNA, the CDR3 is TGTGCCAGCCGAACCCCCGGGACAGGGGCCGGCTACACCTTC. Translated, it gives CASRTPGTGAGYTF. The V and J genes are TRBV28 and TRBJ1-2; 10 nucleotides align to TRBD1. The germline V gene has CDR1 MDHEN and CDR2 SYDVKM. This CDR3 spans 14 amino acids. V shed 8 bases and J 8 bases; nucleotides not matched to a gene: 11.

This chain's CDR3 is CSVEVGEPTTDTQYF. The DNA for the CDR3 is TGCAGCGTTGAAGTGGGCGAGCCCACCACAGATACGCAGTATTTT. The V call is TRBV29-1, the J call TRBJ2-3, with D hard to call. From germline, CDR1 is SQVTM and CDR2 ANQGSEA. This CDR3 comprises 15 residues. V lost 1 base to trimming and J lost 2 bases, with 13 bases between them.

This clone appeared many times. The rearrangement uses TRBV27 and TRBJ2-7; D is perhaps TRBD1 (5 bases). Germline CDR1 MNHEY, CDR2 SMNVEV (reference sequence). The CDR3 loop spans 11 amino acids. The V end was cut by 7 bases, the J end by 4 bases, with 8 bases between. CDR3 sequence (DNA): TGTGCCAGCATTTCAGGGTACGAGCAGTACTTC. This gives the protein CASISGYEQYF.

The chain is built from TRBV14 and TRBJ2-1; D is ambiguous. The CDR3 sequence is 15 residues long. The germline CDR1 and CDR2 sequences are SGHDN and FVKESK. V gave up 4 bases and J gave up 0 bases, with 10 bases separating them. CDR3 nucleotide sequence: TGTGCCAGCAGCCGTCTGACTGGCTCCTACAATGAGCAGTTCTTC. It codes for CASSRLTGSYNEQFF.

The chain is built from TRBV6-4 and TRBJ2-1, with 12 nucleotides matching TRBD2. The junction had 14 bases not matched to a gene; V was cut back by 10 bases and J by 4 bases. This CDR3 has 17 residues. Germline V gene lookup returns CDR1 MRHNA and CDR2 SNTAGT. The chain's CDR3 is CAIKPPVGLAGYNEQFF. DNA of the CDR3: TGTGCCATCAAGCCTCCGGTAGGACTAGCGGGGTACAATGAGCAGTTCTTC.

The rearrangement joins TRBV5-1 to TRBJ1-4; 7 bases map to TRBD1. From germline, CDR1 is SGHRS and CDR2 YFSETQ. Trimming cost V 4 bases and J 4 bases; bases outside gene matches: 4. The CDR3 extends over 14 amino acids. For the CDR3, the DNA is TGCGCCAGCAGCACGGGACAGCTTAATGAAAAACTGTTTTTT. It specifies CASSTGQLNEKLFF.

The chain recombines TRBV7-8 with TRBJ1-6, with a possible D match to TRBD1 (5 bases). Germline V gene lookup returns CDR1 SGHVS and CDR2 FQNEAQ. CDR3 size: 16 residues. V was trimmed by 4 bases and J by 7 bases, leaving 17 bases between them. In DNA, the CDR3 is TGTGCCAGCAGCTCCCAAACCGTCAGGGCAAATTCACCCCTCCACTTT. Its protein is CASSSQTVRANSPLHF.

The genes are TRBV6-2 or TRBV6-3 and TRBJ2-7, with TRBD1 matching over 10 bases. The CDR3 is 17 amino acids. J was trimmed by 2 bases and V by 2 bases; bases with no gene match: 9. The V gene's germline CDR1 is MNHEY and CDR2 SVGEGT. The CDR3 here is CASSYGPSGQGAYEQYF. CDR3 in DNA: TGTGCCAGCAGTTACGGCCCATCCGGACAGGGGGCCTACGAGCAGTACTTC.

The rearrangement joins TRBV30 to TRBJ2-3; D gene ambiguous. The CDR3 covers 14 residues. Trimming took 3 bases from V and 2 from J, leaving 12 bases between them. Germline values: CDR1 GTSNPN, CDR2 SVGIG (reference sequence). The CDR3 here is CAWSSFPITDTQYF. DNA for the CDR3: TGTGCCTGGAGCTCCTTCCCTATCACAGATACGCAGTATTTT.

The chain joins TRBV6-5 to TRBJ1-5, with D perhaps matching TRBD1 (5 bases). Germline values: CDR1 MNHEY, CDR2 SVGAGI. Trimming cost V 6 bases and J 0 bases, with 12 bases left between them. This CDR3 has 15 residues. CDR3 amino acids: CASSGGRTSNQPQHF. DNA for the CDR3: TGTGCCAGCAGCGGGGGACGGACTAGCAATCAGCCCCAGCATTTT.

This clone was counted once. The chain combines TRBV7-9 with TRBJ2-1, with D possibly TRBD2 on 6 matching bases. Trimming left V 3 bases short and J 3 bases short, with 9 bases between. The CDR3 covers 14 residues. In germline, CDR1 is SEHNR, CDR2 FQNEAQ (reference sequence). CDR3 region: CASSLPGGYNEQFF. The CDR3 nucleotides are TGTGCCAGCAGCTTGCCCGGGGGCTACAATGAGCAGTTCTTC.

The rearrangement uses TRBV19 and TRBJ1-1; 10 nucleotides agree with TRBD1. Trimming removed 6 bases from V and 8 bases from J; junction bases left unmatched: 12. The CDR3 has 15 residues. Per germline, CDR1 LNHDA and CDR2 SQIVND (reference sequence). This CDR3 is CASRSGTGAIGEAFF. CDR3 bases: TGTGCCAGTAGATCCGGGACAGGGGCTATAGGGGAAGCTTTCTTT. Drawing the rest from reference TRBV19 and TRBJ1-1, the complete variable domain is DGGITQSPKYLFRKEGQNVTLSCEQNLNHDAMYWYRQDPGQGLRLIYYSQIVNDFQKGDIAEGYSVSREKKESFPLTVTSAQKNPTAFYLCASRSGTGAIGEAFFGQGTRLTVV.

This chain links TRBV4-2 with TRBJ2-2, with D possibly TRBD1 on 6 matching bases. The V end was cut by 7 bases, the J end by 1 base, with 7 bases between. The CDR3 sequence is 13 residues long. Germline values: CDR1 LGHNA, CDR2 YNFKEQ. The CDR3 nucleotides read TGTGCCAGCAAAGGGGGGAACACCGGGGAGCTGTTTTTT. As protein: CASKGGNTGELFF.

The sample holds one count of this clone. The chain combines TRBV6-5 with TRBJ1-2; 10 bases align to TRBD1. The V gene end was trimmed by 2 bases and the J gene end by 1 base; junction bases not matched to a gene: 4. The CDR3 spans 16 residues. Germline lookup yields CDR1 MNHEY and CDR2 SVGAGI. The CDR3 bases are TGTGCCAGCAGTTACGGGACAGGGGCCATTAACTATGGCTACACCTTC. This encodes CASSYGTGAINYGYTF.

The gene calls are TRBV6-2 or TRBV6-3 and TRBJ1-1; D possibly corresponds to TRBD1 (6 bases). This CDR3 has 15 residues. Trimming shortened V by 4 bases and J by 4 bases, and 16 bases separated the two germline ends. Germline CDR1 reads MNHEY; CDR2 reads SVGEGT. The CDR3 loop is CASSSQWGRFTEAFF. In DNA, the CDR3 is TGTGCCAGCAGTTCCCAGTGGGGGCGATTCACTGAAGCTTTCTTT.

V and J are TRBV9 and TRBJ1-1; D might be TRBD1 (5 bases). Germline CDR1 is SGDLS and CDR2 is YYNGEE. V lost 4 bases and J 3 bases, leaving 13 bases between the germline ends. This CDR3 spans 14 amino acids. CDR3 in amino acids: CASSIRVGDTEAFF. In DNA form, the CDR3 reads TGTGCCAGCAGCATCAGGGTAGGGGACACTGAAGCTTTCTTT. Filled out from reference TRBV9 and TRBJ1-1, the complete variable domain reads DSGVTQTPKHLITATGQRVTLRCSPRSGDLSVYWYQQSLDQGLQFLIQYYNGEERAKGNILERFSAQQFPDLHSELNLSSLELGDSALYFCASSIRVGDTEAFFGQGTRLTVV.

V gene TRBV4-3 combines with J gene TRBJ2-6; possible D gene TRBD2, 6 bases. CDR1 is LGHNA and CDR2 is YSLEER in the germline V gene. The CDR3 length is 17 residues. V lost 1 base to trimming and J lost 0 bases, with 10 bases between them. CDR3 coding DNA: TGCGCCAGCAGCCAAGCGCCTAGCGCCTCTGGGGCCAACGTCCTGACTTTC. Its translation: CASSQAPSASGANVLTF.

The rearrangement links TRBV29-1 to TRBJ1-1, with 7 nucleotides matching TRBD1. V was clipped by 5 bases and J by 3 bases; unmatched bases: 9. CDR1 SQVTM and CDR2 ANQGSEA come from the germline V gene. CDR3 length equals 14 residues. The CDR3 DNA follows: TGCAGCGTTAAATTACAGGGGCTGGACACTGAAGCTTTCTTT. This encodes CSVKLQGLDTEAFF.

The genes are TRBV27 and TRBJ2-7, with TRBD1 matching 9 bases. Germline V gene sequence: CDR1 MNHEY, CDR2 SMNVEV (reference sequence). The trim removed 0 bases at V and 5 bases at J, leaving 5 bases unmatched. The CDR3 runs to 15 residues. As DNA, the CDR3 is TGTGCCAGCAGTTTATCTAGGACAGGGGCGAACGAGCAGTACTTC. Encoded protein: CASSLSRTGANEQYF.

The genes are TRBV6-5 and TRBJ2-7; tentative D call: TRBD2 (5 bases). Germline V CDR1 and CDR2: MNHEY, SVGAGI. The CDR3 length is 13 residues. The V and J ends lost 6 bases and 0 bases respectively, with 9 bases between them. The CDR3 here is CASRKTSSYEQYF. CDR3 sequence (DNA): TGTGCCAGCAGAAAAACTAGCTCCTACGAGCAGTACTTC.

CDR3 in amino acids: CSVDRGADTEAFF. The CDR3 DNA is TGCAGCGTAGACCGGGGGGCGGATACTGAAGCTTTCTTT. V and J are TRBV29-1 and TRBJ1-1, with TRBD1 as a possible D gene (6 bases). There are 13 residues in the CDR3. Per germline, CDR1 SQVTM and CDR2 ANQGSEA. The ends were cut back, 6 bases at V and 5 bases at J, with 16 bases in the middle.

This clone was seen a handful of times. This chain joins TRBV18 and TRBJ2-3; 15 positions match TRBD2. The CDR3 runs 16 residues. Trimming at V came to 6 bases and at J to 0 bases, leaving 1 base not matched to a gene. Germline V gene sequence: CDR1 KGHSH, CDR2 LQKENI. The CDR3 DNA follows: TGTGCCAGCTCGGGACTAGCGGGAGGTAGCACAGATACGCAGTATTTT. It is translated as CASSGLAGGSTDTQYF.

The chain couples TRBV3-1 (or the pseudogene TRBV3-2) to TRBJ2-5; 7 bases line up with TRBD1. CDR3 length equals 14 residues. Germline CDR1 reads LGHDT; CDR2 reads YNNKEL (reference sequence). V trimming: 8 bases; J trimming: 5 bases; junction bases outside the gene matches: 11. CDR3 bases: TGTGCCAGCCGCTTCACAGGGGTGGGGGAGACCCAGTACTTC. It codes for CASRFTGVGETQYF.

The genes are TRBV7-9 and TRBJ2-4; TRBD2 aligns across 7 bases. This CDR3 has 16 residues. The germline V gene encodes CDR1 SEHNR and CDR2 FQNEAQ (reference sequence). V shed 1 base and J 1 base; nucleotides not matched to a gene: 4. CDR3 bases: TGTGCCAGCAGCTTAGATTGGCGGGGGGCCAAAAACATTCAGTACTTC. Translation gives CASSLDWRGAKNIQYF.

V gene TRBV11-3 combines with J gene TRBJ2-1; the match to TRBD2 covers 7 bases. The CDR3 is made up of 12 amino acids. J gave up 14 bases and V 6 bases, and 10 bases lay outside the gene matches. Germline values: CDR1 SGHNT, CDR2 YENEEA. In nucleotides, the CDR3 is TGTGCCAGCAGAACGGGACTATCAGTCGAGTTCTTC. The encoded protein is CASRTGLSVEFF.

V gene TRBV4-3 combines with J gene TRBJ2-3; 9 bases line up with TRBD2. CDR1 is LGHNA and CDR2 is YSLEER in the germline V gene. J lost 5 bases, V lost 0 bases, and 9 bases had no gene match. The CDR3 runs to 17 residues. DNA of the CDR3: TGCGCCAGCAGCCAAGAAGTAGCGGGAGTGTTAGGAGATACGCAGTATTTT. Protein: CASSQEVAGVLGDTQYF.

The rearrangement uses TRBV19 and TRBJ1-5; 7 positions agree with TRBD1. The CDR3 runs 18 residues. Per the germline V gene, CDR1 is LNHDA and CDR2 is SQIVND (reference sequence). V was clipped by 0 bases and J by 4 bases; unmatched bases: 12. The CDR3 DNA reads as TGTGCCAGTAGTATAGATTGGCGACAGGGTAATAAAAATCAGCCCCAGCATTTT. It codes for CASSIDWRQGNKNQPQHF.

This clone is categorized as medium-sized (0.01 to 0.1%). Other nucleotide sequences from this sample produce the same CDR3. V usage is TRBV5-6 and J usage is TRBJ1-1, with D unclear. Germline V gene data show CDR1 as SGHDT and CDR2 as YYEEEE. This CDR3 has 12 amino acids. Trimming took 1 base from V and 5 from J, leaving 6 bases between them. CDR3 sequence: CASSLRGTEAFF. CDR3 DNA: TGTGCCAGCAGCTTGCGGGGAACTGAAGCTTTCTTT.

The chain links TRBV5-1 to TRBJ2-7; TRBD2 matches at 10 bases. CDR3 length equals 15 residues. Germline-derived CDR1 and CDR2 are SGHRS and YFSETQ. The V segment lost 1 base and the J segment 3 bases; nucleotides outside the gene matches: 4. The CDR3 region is CASSLSASGSYEQYF. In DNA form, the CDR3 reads TGCGCCAGCAGCTTGTCGGCTAGCGGGAGCTACGAGCAGTACTTC.

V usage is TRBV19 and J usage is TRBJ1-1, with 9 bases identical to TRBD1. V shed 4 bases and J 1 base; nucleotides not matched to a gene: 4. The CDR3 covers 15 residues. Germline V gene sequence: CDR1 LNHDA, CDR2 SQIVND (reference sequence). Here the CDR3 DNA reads TGTGCCAGTAGTAGAGACAGGGGGAGGAACACTGAAGCTTTCTTT. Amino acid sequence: CASSRDRGRNTEAFF.